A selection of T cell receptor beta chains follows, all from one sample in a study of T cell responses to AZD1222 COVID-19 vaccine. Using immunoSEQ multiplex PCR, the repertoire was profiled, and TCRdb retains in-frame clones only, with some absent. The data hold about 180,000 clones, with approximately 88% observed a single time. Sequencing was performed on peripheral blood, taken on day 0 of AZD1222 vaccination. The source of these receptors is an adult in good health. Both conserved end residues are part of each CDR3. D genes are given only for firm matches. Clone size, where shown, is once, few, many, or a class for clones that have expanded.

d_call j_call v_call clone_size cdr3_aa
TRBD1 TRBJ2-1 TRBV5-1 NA CASSLDLDRYNEQFF
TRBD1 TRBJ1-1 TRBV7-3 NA CASSAGQSNTEAFF
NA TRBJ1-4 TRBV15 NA CATGKRPRDMANEKLFF
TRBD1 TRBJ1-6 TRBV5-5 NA CASSLVGGTDSPLHF
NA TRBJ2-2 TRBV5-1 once CASSADPANTGELFF
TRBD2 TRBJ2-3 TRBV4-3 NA CASSQESGGGTDTQYF
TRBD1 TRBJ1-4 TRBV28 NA CASNTLRGRREKLFF
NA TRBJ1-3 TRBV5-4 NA CASSFVGDSGNTIYF
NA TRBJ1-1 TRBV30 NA CAWSTGTPEAFF
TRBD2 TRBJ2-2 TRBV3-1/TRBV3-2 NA CASSPFGLAGGVTGELFF
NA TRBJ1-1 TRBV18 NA CASSATGGQTMNTEAFF
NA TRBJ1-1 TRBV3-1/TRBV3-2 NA CASSQNRVGHTEAFF
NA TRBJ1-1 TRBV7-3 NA CASSPAPISGVNTEAFF
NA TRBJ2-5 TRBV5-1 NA CASSWTGGGSLKTQYF